This T cell receptor (beta chain) comes out of a study of blood T cell repertoires in COVID-19. The study recruited people aged 18 to 89 years across approximately 24 US areas. The length of the CDR3 is 15 residues. Between the trimmed V and J ends, which lost 4 bases and 1 base, there was a span of 13 bases. The germline gives CDR1 SGHNT, CDR2 YENEEA. Using immunoSEQ multiplex PCR, the repertoire was profiled, and TCRdb retains in-frame clones only, with some absent. The sample has over 300,000 clones, 89% seen once. The chain employs TRBV11-3 and TRBJ1-1; perhaps TRBD1 as D (5 bases). The sequenced sample was PBMCs or T cells enriched from blood (not recorded which). The sequence came from a woman aged 35 to 49 who had recovered from COVID-19. This chain's CDR3 is CASSSRGDPNTEAFF. The CDR3 coding sequence is TGTGCCAGCAGCTCCCGCGGGGACCCGAACACTGAAGCTTTCTTT. Full variable domain (remainder filled in from reference TRBV11-3 and TRBJ1-1): EAGVVQSPRYKIIEKKQPVAFWCNPISGHNTLYWYLQNLGQGPELLIRYENEEAVDDSQLPKDRFSAERLKGVDSTLKIQPAELGDSAVYLCASSSRGDPNTEAFFGQGTRLTVV.